The clone carrying this T cell receptor (beta chain) was observed once. Germline V gives CDR1 SGDLS, CDR2 YYNGEE. This CDR3 has 17 residues. V shed 3 bases, J shed 2 bases, and the junction held 10 bases outside the gene matches. The sample originates from a study of cytomegalovirus exposure and HLA in healthy donors. PCR was performed using 60 Vbeta and 13 Jbeta primers. Assay: immunoSEQ multiplex PCR; the TCRdb copy retains only in-frame clones and omits some. The table records approximately 100,000 clones, approximately 89% of them present only once. The specimen was PBMCs. The sequence was obtained from a man aged 30-40 years in good health and CMV-seronegative. The chain recombines TRBV9 with TRBJ2-3, with 9 positions matching TRBD1. The CDR3 here is CASSGRGQGSVTDTQYF. Written as DNA, the CDR3 is TGTGCCAGCAGCGGGAGGGGACAGGGCTCGGTCACAGATACGCAGTATTTT.